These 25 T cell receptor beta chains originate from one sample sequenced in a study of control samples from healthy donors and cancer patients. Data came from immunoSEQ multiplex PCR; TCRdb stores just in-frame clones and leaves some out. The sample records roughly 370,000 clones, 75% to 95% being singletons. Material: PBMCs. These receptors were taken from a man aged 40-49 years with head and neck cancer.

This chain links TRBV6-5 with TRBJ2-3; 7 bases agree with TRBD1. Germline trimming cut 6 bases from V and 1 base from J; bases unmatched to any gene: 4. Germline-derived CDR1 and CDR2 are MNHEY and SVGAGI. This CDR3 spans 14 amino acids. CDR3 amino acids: CASRTDRGTDTQYF. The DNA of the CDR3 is TGTGCCAGCAGAACAGACAGGGGCACAGATACGCAGTATTTT.

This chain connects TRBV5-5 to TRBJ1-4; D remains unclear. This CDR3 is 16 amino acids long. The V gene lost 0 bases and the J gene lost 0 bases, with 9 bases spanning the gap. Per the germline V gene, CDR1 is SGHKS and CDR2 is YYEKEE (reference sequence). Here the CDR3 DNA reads TGTGCCAGCAGCTTGGCTGTCCCCGCAACTAATGAAAAACTGTTTTTT. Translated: CASSLAVPATNEKLFF.

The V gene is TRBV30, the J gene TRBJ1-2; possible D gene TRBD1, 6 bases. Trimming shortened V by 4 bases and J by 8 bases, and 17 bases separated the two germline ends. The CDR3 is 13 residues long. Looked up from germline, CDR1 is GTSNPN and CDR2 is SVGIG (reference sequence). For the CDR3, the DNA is TGTGCCTGGAAGGGGGAGGAGAGGGGCGGCTACACCTTC. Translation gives CAWKGEERGGYTF.

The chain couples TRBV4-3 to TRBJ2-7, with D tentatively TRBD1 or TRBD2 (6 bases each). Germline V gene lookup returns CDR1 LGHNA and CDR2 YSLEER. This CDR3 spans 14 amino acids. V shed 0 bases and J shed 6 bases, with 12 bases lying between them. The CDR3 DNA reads TGCGCCAGCAGCCAAGATGCAGGGGAGGTCGAGCAGTACTTC. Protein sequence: CASSQDAGEVEQYF.

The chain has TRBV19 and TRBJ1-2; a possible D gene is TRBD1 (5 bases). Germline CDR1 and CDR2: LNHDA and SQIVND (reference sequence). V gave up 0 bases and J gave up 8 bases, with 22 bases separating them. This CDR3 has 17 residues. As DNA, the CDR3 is TGTGCCAGTAGTATAGACACGTTAGGGCAGGGACGACGCGGCTACACCTTC. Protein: CASSIDTLGQGRRGYTF.

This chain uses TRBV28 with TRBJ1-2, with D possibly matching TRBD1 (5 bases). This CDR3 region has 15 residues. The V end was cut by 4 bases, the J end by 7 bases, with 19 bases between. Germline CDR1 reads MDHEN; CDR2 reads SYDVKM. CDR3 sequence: CASSSSEQRGPGYTF. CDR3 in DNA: TGTGCCAGCAGTTCCTCCGAACAGAGGGGACCTGGCTACACCTTC.

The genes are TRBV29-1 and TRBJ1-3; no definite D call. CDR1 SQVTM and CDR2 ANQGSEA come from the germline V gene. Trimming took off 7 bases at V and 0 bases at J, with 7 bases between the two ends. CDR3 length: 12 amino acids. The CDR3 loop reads CSATTSGNTIYF. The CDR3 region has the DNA TGCAGCGCTACAACCTCTGGAAACACCATATATTTT.

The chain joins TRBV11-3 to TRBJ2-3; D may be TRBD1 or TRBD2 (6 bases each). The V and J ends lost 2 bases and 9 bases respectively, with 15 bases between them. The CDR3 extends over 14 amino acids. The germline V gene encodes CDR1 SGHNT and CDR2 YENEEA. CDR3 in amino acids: CASSLSPGADTQYF. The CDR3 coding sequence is TGTGCCAGCAGCTTAAGTCCGGGGGCTGACACGCAGTATTTT.

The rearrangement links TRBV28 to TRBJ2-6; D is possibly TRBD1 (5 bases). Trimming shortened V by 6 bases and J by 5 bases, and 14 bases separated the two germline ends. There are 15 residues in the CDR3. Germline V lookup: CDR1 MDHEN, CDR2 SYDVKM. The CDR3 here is CASRATGFRANVLTF. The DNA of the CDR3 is TGTGCCAGCAGGGCTACAGGTTTCAGGGCCAACGTCCTGACTTTC.

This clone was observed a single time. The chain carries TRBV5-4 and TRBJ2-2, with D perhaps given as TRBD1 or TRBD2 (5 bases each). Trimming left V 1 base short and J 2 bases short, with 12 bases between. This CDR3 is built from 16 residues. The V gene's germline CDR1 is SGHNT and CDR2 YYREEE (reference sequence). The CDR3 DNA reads TGTGCCAGCAGCTTGAACTGGGGGACCAACACCGGGGAGCTGTTTTTT. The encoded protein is CASSLNWGTNTGELFF.

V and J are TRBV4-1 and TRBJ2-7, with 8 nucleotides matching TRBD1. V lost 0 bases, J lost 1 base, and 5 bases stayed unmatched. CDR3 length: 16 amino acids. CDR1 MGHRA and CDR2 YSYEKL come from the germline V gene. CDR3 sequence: CASSQEDRAISYEQYF. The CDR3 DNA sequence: TGCGCCAGCAGCCAAGAGGACAGGGCGATTTCCTACGAGCAGTACTTC.

CDR3 protein: CASSISSVSNTEAFF. DNA for the CDR3: TGTGCCAGTAGTATAAGTTCCGTAAGCAACACTGAAGCTTTCTTT. The J gene is TRBJ1-1, the V gene TRBV19; D gene ambiguous. V lost 2 bases to trimming and J lost 2 bases, with 12 bases between them. There are 15 residues in the CDR3. From germline, CDR1 is LNHDA and CDR2 SQIVND (reference sequence).

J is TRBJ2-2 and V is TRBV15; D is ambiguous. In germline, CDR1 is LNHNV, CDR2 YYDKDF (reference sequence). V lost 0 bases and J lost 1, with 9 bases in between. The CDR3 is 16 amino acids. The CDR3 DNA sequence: TGTGCCACCAGCAGAGACGGTCAGATGAACACCGGGGAGCTGTTTTTT. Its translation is CATSRDGQMNTGELFF.

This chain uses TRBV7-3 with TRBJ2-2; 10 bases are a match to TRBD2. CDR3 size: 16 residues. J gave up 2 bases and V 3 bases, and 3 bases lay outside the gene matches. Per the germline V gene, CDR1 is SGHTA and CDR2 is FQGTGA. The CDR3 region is CASSLTSGYNTGELFF. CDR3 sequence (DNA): TGTGCCAGCAGCTTGACTAGCGGGTACAACACCGGGGAGCTGTTTTTT.

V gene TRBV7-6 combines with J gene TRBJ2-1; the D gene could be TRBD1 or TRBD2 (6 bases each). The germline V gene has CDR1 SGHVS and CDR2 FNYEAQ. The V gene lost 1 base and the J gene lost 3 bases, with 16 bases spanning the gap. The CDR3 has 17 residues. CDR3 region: CASSLVWGRTNYNEQFF. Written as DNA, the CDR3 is TGTGCCAGCAGCTTAGTTTGGGGGCGGACTAACTACAATGAGCAGTTCTTC.

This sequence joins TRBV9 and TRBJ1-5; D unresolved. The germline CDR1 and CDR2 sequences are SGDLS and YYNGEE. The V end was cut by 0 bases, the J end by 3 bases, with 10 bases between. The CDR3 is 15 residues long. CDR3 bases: TGTGCCAGCAGCGTAGAAGGACGGCCCAATCAGCCCCAGCATTTT. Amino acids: CASSVEGRPNQPQHF.

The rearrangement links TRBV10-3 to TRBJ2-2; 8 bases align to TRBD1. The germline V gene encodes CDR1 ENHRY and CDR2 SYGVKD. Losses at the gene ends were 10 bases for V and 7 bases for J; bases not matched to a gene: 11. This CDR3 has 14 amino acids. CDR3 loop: CATETGVTVGELFF. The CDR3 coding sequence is TGTGCCACCGAGACAGGGGTCACCGTCGGGGAGCTGTTTTTT.

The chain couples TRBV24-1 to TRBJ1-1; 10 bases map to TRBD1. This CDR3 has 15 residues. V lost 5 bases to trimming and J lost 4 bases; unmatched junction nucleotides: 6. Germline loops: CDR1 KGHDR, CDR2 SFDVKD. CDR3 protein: CATSGPGTGVTEAFF. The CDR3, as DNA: TGTGCCACCAGTGGACCCGGGACAGGGGTCACTGAAGCTTTCTTT.

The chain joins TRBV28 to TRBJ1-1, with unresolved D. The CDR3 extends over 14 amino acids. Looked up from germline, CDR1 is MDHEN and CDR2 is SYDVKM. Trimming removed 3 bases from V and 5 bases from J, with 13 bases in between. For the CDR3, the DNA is TGTGCCAGCAGTTTCGAGAACATTCGGACTGAAGCTTTCTTT. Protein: CASSFENIRTEAFF.

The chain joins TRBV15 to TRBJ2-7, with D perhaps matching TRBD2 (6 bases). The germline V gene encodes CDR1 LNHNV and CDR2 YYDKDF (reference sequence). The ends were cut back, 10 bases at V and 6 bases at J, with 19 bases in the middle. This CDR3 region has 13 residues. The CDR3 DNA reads TGTGCCATCCGACGGGACTCGGCGGGCGAGCAGTACTTC. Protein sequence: CAIRRDSAGEQYF.

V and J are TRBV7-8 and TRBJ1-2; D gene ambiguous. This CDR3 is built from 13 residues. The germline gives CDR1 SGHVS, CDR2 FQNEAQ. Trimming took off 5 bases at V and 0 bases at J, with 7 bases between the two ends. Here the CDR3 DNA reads TGTGCCAGCAGCGCCACCACTAACTATGGCTACACCTTC. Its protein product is CASSATTNYGYTF.

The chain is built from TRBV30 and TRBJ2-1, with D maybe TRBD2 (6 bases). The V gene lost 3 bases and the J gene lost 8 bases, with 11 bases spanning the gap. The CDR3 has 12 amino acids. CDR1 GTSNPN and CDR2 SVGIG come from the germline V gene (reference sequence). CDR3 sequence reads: CAWRGEVYEQFF. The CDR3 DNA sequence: TGTGCCTGGAGAGGGGAGGTGTATGAGCAGTTCTTC.

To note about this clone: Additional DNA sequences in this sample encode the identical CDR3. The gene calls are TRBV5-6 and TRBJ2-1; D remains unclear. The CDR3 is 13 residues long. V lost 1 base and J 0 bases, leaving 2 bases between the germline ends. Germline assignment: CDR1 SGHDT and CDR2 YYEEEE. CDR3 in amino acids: CASSLSSYNEQFF. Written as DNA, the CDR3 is TGTGCCAGCAGCTTGAGCTCCTACAATGAGCAGTTCTTC.

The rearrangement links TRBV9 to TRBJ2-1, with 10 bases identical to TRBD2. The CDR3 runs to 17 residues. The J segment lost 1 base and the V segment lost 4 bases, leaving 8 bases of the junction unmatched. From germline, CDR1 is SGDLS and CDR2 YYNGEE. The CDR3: CASSFPLLAGSYNEQFF. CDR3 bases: TGTGCCAGCAGCTTCCCCCTACTAGCGGGGTCCTACAATGAGCAGTTCTTC.

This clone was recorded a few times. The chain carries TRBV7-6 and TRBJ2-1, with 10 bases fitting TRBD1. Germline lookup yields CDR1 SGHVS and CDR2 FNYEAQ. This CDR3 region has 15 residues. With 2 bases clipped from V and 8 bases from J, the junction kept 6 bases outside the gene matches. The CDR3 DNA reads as TGTGCCAGCAGCTTACGGGACAGGGGTCGGGATGAGCAGTTCTTC. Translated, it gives CASSLRDRGRDEQFF.